Below are 26 T cell receptor beta chains sequenced from a single sample in a study of T cells after yellow fever vaccination. TCRdb passed the 5' RACE reads through MiXCR, listing each CDR3 protein once. The profile shows 200,000 to 300,000 distinct CDR3 sequences, 13% of them singletons. Sample: CD4+ T cells sorted from PBMCs, taken 45 days after the yellow fever booster vaccination. The receptors stem from a man aged 30 to 45 who received the YFV17D yellow fever vaccine.

This clonotype has more than one count but fewer than ten. This chain uses TRBV3-1 with TRBJ2-1; D is uncertain. Deletions cut 0 bases from V and 5 bases from J, with 14 bases between. Germline CDR1 and CDR2: LGHDT and YNNKEL (reference sequence). This CDR3 is built from 16 residues. This CDR3 reads CASSQDGRNVHNEQFF. CDR3 DNA: TGTGCCAGCAGCCAAGATGGTAGGAACGTCCACAATGAGCAGTTCTTC.

In its sample, this clonotype was seen once. The genes are TRBV7-2 and TRBJ2-7; D ambiguous. Germline-derived CDR1 and CDR2 are SGHTA and FQGNSA. This CDR3 has 16 amino acids. The germline V and J ends were trimmed by 4 bases and 4 bases, with 20 bases remaining between them. CDR3: CASSYGPFRLRYEQYF. CDR3 nucleotides: TGTGCCAGCAGCTACGGGCCCTTTCGGTTAAGGTACGAGCAGTACTTC.

The rearrangement joins TRBV29-1 to TRBJ2-1; D might be TRBD1 or TRBD2, each matching 5 bases. Germline V gene data show CDR1 as SQVTM and CDR2 as ANQGSEA. V lost 7 bases and J 8 bases, leaving 24 bases between the germline ends. CDR3 size: 15 residues. The CDR3 coding sequence is TGCAGCGCGGAACAGCGGATTGGGGCCGGAGATGAGCAGTTCTTC. The encoded protein is CSAEQRIGAGDEQFF.

The rearrangement uses TRBV4-1 and TRBJ2-4; 11 bases line up with TRBD2. The V segment lost 4 bases and the J segment 6 bases; nucleotides outside the gene matches: 8. The CDR3 sequence is 16 residues long. Germline lookup yields CDR1 MGHRA and CDR2 YSYEKL. CDR3 in amino acids: CASSPYWTSGPNIQYF. CDR3 DNA sequence: TGCGCCAGCAGCCCATATTGGACTAGCGGGCCAAACATTCAGTACTTC.

The V gene is TRBV12-3 or TRBV12-4, the J gene TRBJ2-5; tentatively, D is TRBD2 (5 bases). The V gene lost 5 bases and the J gene lost 5 bases, with 15 bases spanning the gap. The CDR3 consists of 14 residues. This chain's CDR3 is CASSLTPPGETQYF. CDR3 DNA sequence: TGTGCCAGCAGTCTGACTCCCCCGGGGGAGACCCAGTACTTC.

The table lists this clonotype with a few counts. This chain links TRBV4-2 with TRBJ1-2, with D hard to call. Germline V lookup: CDR1 LGHNA, CDR2 YNFKEQ. Trimming cost V 1 base and J 8 bases, with 17 bases left between them. The CDR3 is 15 residues long. The CDR3 spells CASSQADSQSGGYTF. The DNA of the CDR3 is TGTGCCAGCAGCCAAGCAGACTCCCAGTCGGGGGGCTACACCTTC.

This clonotype was seen a few times. The V gene is TRBV5-1, the J gene TRBJ2-5; D might be TRBD1 or TRBD2, each matching 5 bases. The CDR3 extends over 15 amino acids. The V end was cut by 0 bases, the J end by 5 bases, with 14 bases between. The V gene's germline CDR1 is SGHRS and CDR2 YFSETQ. The CDR3 is CASSLARDLRETQYF. The CDR3 bases are TGCGCCAGCAGCTTGGCCCGGGACCTGCGGGAGACCCAGTACTTC.

In this sample, this clonotype turned up once. The V call is TRBV3-1, the J call TRBJ2-2; the D call may be TRBD1 or TRBD2 (5 bases each). V shed 1 base and J shed 3 bases, with 24 bases lying between them. The CDR3 sequence is 20 residues long. The germline CDR1 and CDR2 sequences are LGHDT and YNNKEL (reference sequence). In nucleotides, the CDR3 is TGTGCCAGCAGCCAAGTTCTAAGGGGCCCCCGTAAGGAGGACACCGGGGAGCTGTTTTTT. Its protein is CASSQVLRGPRKEDTGELFF.

This rearrangement joins TRBV4-1 to TRBJ1-3, with a possible D match to TRBD1 (6 bases). V was cut by 0 bases and J by 0 bases, with 21 bases left in between. CDR1 and CDR2 (germline): MGHRA, YSYEKL. CDR3 length equals 20 residues. The CDR3 DNA reads as TGCGCCAGCAGCCAAGAGACGATTTTGGGGACACCGAGCTCTGGAAACACCATATATTTT. This codes for CASSQETILGTPSSGNTIYF.

This CDR3 is CAVLEDGYYGYTF. The CDR3 DNA reads TGTGCCGTACTTGAGGACGGGTACTATGGCTACACCTTC. The chain carries TRBV10-3 and TRBJ1-2, with D uncertain. The CDR3 spans 13 residues. Trimming shortened V by 11 bases and J by 3 bases, and 16 bases separated the two germline ends. Germline CDR1 is ENHRY and CDR2 is SYGVKD.

DNA of the CDR3: TGTGCCAGCTCACCGACAGGGATAGAGACCCAGTACTTC. Translating gives CASSPTGIETQYF. The rearrangement links TRBV18 to TRBJ2-5; 7 bases map to TRBD1. V lost 3 bases to trimming and J lost 4 bases; unmatched junction nucleotides: 2. Germline V gene lookup returns CDR1 KGHSH and CDR2 LQKENI. There are 13 residues in the CDR3.

CDR3 in DNA: TGCAGTGCTAGAACCGGGGGCGTCGGCGAGCAGTACTTC. It translates to CSARTGGVGEQYF. The V and J genes are TRBV20-1 and TRBJ2-7; D may correspond to TRBD1 or TRBD2 (6 bases each). Trimming stripped 2 bases from V and 6 bases from J, with 14 bases between. The CDR3 extends over 13 amino acids. The V gene's germline CDR1 is DFQATT and CDR2 SNEGSKA (reference sequence).

In this sample, this clonotype turned up a few times. The chain is built from TRBV20-1 and TRBJ2-2, with D perhaps matching TRBD1 (6 bases). The CDR3 totals 13 residues. Trimming stripped 3 bases from V and 3 bases from J, with 8 bases between. Germline V gene data show CDR1 as DFQATT and CDR2 as SNEGSKA (reference sequence). CDR3 loop: CSARTGYTGELFF. The CDR3 DNA follows: TGCAGTGCTAGGACAGGTTACACCGGGGAGCTGTTTTTT.

The rearrangement uses TRBV6-4 and TRBJ2-3; a weak D match, TRBD1 (5 bases). V lost 3 bases to trimming and J lost 6 bases, with 13 bases between them. CDR1 and CDR2 from the germline V gene are MRHNA and SNTAGT. The CDR3 is 14 residues long. The chain's CDR3 is CASSETWGSDTQYF. The CDR3 bases are TGTGCCAGCAGTGAAACATGGGGCTCCGATACGCAGTATTTT.

There are a few counts of this clonotype. This chain's CDR3 is CASSYSNPGGDYEQYF. The DNA of the CDR3 is TGTGCCAGCAGTTACTCGAATCCGGGAGGGGATTACGAGCAGTACTTC. The chain links TRBV6-5 to TRBJ2-7, with 8 bases matching TRBD2. In germline, CDR1 is MNHEY, CDR2 SVGAGI. Unmatched junction bases numbered 8, after V lost 0 bases and J lost 4 bases. This CDR3 region has 16 residues.

CDR3 in DNA: TGCGCCAGCAGCAAAGGGAGAAGCGGGAAAGCCGAGCTGTTTTTT. Protein product: CASSKGRSGKAELFF. This sequence joins TRBV4-3 and TRBJ2-2; 7 nucleotides align to TRBD2. The junction had 14 bases not matched to a gene; V was cut back by 5 bases and J by 11 bases. Per germline, CDR1 LGHNA and CDR2 YSLEER. CDR3 size: 15 residues.

This clonotype has more than one count but fewer than ten. The chain is built from TRBV24-1 and TRBJ2-3; TRBD2 agrees at 8 bases. This CDR3 comprises 16 residues. Germline V lookup: CDR1 KGHDR, CDR2 SFDVKD. V dropped 4 bases and J dropped 6; count of bases not matched to a gene: 11. The CDR3 region is CATSDTAGLGRDTQYF. The CDR3 DNA reads as TGTGCCACCAGTGACACAGCGGGACTAGGGCGGGATACGCAGTATTTT.

CDR3 DNA: TGTGCCAGCACCCGACACCTACAAGAGACCCAGTACTTC. Translating it yields CASTRHLQETQYF. V gene TRBV6-2 or TRBV6-3 combines with J gene TRBJ2-5; D gene ambiguous. This CDR3 spans 13 amino acids. Germline values: CDR1 MNHEY, CDR2 SVGEGT. Trimming removed 7 bases from V and 2 bases from J, with 11 bases in between.

Only a few counts were recorded for this clonotype. The V call is TRBV5-6, the J call TRBJ2-5; D is uncertain. Deletions cut 0 bases from V and 5 bases from J, with 14 bases between. The CDR3 runs to 15 residues. Germline values: CDR1 SGHDT, CDR2 YYEEEE. DNA for the CDR3: TGTGCCAGCAGCTTGGCTTTTCAACTCATGGAGACCCAGTACTTC. It is translated as CASSLAFQLMETQYF.

This clonotype was picked up a small number of times. This rearrangement joins TRBV7-2 to TRBJ2-7; 9 bases match TRBD2. The CDR3 length is 16 residues. Germline-derived CDR1 and CDR2 are SGHTA and FQGNSA. V dropped 6 bases and J dropped 0; count of bases not matched to a gene: 9. The CDR3 is CASRRRGGARSYEQYF. CDR3 sequence (DNA): TGTGCCAGCAGACGCCGCGGGGGGGCTCGCTCCTACGAGCAGTACTTC.

The V and J genes are TRBV7-9 and TRBJ2-3; the D gene is possibly TRBD2 (8 bases). CDR1 is SEHNR and CDR2 is FQNEAQ in the germline V gene (reference sequence). The V and J ends lost 2 bases and 4 bases respectively, with 16 bases between them. The CDR3 is 16 amino acids. CDR3 DNA: TGTGCCAGCAGCTTACTTACGGGAGGGGGCGCAGATACGCAGTATTTT. This encodes CASSLLTGGGADTQYF. Complete variable domain (other parts from reference TRBV7-9 and TRBJ2-3): DTGVSQNPRHKITKRGQNVTFRCDPISEHNRLYWYRQTLGQGPEFLTYFQNEAQLEKSRLLSDRFSAERPKGSFSTLEIQRTEQGDSAMYLCASSLLTGGGADTQYFGPGTRLTVL.

About this clonotype itself: Just one base apart from a much larger clone, this may be a read error. The genes are TRBV6-2 or TRBV6-3 and TRBJ2-6, with D unresolved. Per the germline V gene, CDR1 is MNHEY and CDR2 is SVGEGT. The CDR3 is 12 amino acids. V lost 3 bases and J 3 bases, leaving 0 bases between the germline ends. The CDR3 loop is CASSYGANVLTF. The CDR3 nucleotides are TGTGCCAGCAGTTATGGGGCCAACGTCCTGACTTTC.

CDR3 sequence: CSASRLADTQYF. DNA for the CDR3: TGCAGTGCTTCCCGACTGGCAGATACGCAGTATTTT. The chain uses TRBV20-1 and TRBJ2-3; D is unclear. This CDR3 comprises 12 residues. Germline V gene lookup returns CDR1 DFQATT and CDR2 SNEGSKA (reference sequence). The germline V and J ends were trimmed by 5 bases and 4 bases, with 10 bases remaining between them.

The sample holds many counts of this clonotype. The rearrangement joins TRBV20-1 to TRBJ2-6, with D possibly TRBD1 on 6 matching bases. CDR1 is DFQATT, CDR2 SNEGSKA, per germline (reference sequence). The CDR3 consists of 15 residues. Trimming took 4 bases from V and 0 from J, leaving 10 bases between them. CDR3: CSATRGNSGANVLTF. The CDR3 region has the DNA TGCAGTGCTACCAGGGGAAACTCTGGGGCCAACGTCCTGACTTTC.

This clonotype has just a few counts. J is TRBJ2-3 and V is TRBV5-6; D tentatively reads TRBD1 or TRBD2 (5 bases each). V lost 1 base and J lost 5, with 14 bases in between. The CDR3 is 15 amino acids. Germline assignment: CDR1 SGHDT and CDR2 YYEEEE. In DNA form, the CDR3 reads TGTGCCAGCAGCTTGAAGCCGGGACCTGTAGATACGCAGTATTTT. Translation: CASSLKPGPVDTQYF. The full variable domain, completed using reference TRBV5-6 and TRBJ2-3, is DAGVTQSPTHLIKTRGQQVTLRCSPKSGHDTVSWYQQALGQGPQFIFQYYEEEERQRGNFPDRFSGHQFPNYSSELNVNALLLGDSALYLCASSLKPGPVDTQYFGPGTRLTVL.

This clonotype was seen a few times. V gene TRBV20-1 combines with J gene TRBJ1-5; D possibly corresponds to TRBD1 (6 bases). V gave up 3 bases and J gave up 3 bases, with 12 bases separating them. The length of the CDR3 is 14 residues. Germline V CDR1 and CDR2: DFQATT, SNEGSKA (reference sequence). The CDR3 reads CSARGDRYNQPQHF. DNA for the CDR3: TGCAGTGCTAGGGGCGACAGGTACAATCAGCCCCAGCATTTT.